This section outlines one TCR beta chain sequence together with its context. Its antigen is still unknown. The record has no base qualities; no much larger clone is one base away. The library came from the immunoSEQ multiplex PCR assay. TCRdb took over this immuneACCESS table, retaining in-frame rearrangements with V and J assigned. Such tables are incomplete; in checked studies, under half of the missing clones stem from an unresolved V gene, and the remainder is unexplained. This sample lists roughly 180,000 clones; approximately 91% were detected once. Clones ranked in the top ten supply around 2% of the sample. This entry is derived from a study of control samples from healthy donors and cancer patients (dated by TCRdb to 2018 to 2020). V loses 2 bases, J loses 4 bases, and the germline ends lie 11 bases apart. Per the germline V gene, LGHNT is the CDR1 and FRNRAP is the CDR2. The CDR3, from cysteine to phenylalanine, totals 14 residues. The retained sequence is limited to the CDR3, 42 bases, with the frame set at the first base.

Sample: blood. Recombination joined TRBV12-5 with TRBJ1-2; TRBD1 is perhaps the D gene, given 6 matching bases. This receptor was obtained from a woman aged 40 to 50 in good health. This receptor carries the CDR3 CASGLSGTPYGYTF. The DNA sequence reads TGTGCTAGTGGTTTGTCTGGGACACCCTATGGCTACACCTTC.